These 15 T cell receptor beta chains originate from one sample sequenced in a study of blood T cell repertoires in COVID-19. Measured with immunoSEQ multiplex PCR; TCRdb has only the in-frame clones, and not every one. The table lists about 670,000 clones, about nine tenths of them singletons. Sequencing used peripheral blood. These receptors were taken from a young woman with acute or convalescent COVID-19.

CDR3 sequence (DNA): TGTGCCAGCAGCACCCAGGGGCAGACCCACCCTCTTGAGCAGTACTTC. It yields the protein CASSTQGQTHPLEQYF. This chain connects TRBV11-2 to TRBJ2-7, with a possible D match to TRBD1 (6 bases). Germline assignment: CDR1 SGHAT and CDR2 FQNNGV. V lost 5 bases and J lost 7, with 24 bases in between. The CDR3 has 16 amino acids.

This chain uses TRBV19 with TRBJ2-5; 9 positions agree with TRBD1. This CDR3 has 12 amino acids. The germline V gene encodes CDR1 LNHDA and CDR2 SQIVND (reference sequence). Germline trimming cut 6 bases from V and 8 bases from J; bases unmatched to any gene: 4. The CDR3 spells CASSLQGATQYF. The CDR3 DNA reads TGTGCCAGTAGCCTACAGGGGGCAACCCAGTACTTC.

The rearrangement links TRBV3-1 (or the pseudogene TRBV3-2) to TRBJ2-7, with a possible D match to TRBD1 (5 bases). V was trimmed by 4 bases and J by 1 base, leaving 14 bases between them. This CDR3 is built from 15 residues. In germline, CDR1 is LGHDT, CDR2 YNNKEL (reference sequence). This chain's CDR3 is CASSRGLVGSYEQYF. In DNA form, the CDR3 reads TGTGCCAGCAGCCGGGGCCTTGTTGGGTCCTACGAGCAGTACTTC.

The count of this clone is one. The chain uses TRBV5-1 and TRBJ1-2; 7 bases are shared with TRBD1. Germline values: CDR1 SGHRS, CDR2 YFSETQ. This CDR3 contains 17 residues. Trimming cost V 4 bases and J 1 base; bases outside gene matches: 13. The DNA for the CDR3 is TGCGCCAGCAGCGGCCCGCCGACAGGGACCCTTAACTATGGCTACACCTTC. Encoded protein: CASSGPPTGTLNYGYTF.

Written as DNA, the CDR3 is TGTGCCAGCAGCGCGGTTGTCGATGAAAAACTGTTTTTT. Its protein is CASSAVVDEKLFF. The chain employs TRBV5-6 and TRBJ1-4; unclear D gene. Trimming removed 4 bases at V and 6 bases at J, with 10 bases between. Germline V gene data show CDR1 as SGHDT and CDR2 as YYEEEE. The CDR3 covers 13 residues.

The chain combines TRBV7-9 with TRBJ1-1; TRBD1 matches 8 bases. The CDR3 consists of 12 residues. Looked up from germline, CDR1 is SEHNR and CDR2 is FQNEAQ (reference sequence). Trimming at V came to 1 base and at J to 11 bases, leaving 3 bases not matched to a gene. CDR3 bases: TGTGCCAGCAGCTTAGGGAGGACAGGGGCTTTCTTT. It yields the protein CASSLGRTGAFF.

This clone showed up just once. The chain couples TRBV7-9 to TRBJ1-1, with TRBD1 as a possible D gene (6 bases). This CDR3 is 12 amino acids long. Trimming cost V 5 bases and J 10 bases, with 14 bases left between them. The germline V gene has CDR1 SEHNR and CDR2 FQNEAQ (reference sequence). The CDR3 sequence is CASSPQGTRAFF. CDR3 in DNA: TGTGCCAGCAGCCCCCAAGGGACACGAGCTTTCTTT.

The rearrangement joins TRBV11-2 to TRBJ1-2; D not certain. The CDR3 runs 13 residues. V was pared by 0 bases and J by 8 bases, with 10 bases between. Germline CDR1 reads SGHAT; CDR2 reads FQNNGV. Written as DNA, the CDR3 is TGTGCCAGCAGCTTAGACACAGTGTGGGGCTACACCTTC. As protein: CASSLDTVWGYTF.

This chain joins TRBV6-5 and TRBJ1-6; D is unresolved. CDR3 length: 16 amino acids. V was trimmed by 0 bases and J by 2 bases, leaving 8 bases between them. The V gene's germline CDR1 is MNHEY and CDR2 SVGAGI. This CDR3 is CASSYSRVPYNSPLHF. The CDR3 DNA sequence: TGTGCCAGCAGTTACTCGAGGGTACCCTATAATTCACCCCTCCACTTT.

This chain links TRBV30 with TRBJ1-2; possibly TRBD1 for D (5 bases). Germline V CDR1 and CDR2: GTSNPN, SVGIG (reference sequence). There are 12 residues in the CDR3. V was pared by 3 bases and J by 0 bases, with 5 bases between. The CDR3 region is CAWRTANYGYTF. The CDR3 DNA reads as TGTGCCTGGAGGACAGCTAACTATGGCTACACCTTC.

The genes are TRBV11-2 and TRBJ1-2, with D hard to call. The CDR3 contains 16 residues. The germline CDR1 and CDR2 sequences are SGHAT and FQNNGV. The V and J ends lost 4 bases and 0 bases respectively, with 15 bases between them. In DNA form, the CDR3 reads TGTGCCAGCAGCTCAGGCAGGTTGGGAGCTAACTATGGCTACACCTTC. It translates to CASSSGRLGANYGYTF.

This sequence joins TRBV5-8 and TRBJ2-7, with 7 positions matching TRBD2. Per the germline V gene, CDR1 is SGHTS and CDR2 is YDEGEE. V lost 2 bases to trimming and J lost 1 base; unmatched junction nucleotides: 3. The CDR3 is 14 amino acids. The CDR3 coding sequence is TGTGCCAGCAGCTTCCCGCGGGGGTCCTACGAGCAGTACTTC. Its protein product is CASSFPRGSYEQYF.

The J gene is TRBJ1-1, the V gene TRBV5-8; TRBD1 matches 11 bases. V was clipped by 2 bases and J by 4 bases; unmatched bases: 7. Germline V lookup: CDR1 SGHTS, CDR2 YDEGEE. This CDR3 has 16 amino acids. The DNA for the CDR3 is TGTGCCAGCAGCTTCGGACAGGGGGCATGGGGCACTGAAGCTTTCTTT. Its protein product is CASSFGQGAWGTEAFF.

V is TRBV3-1 (or the pseudogene TRBV3-2) and J is TRBJ1-6, with D possibly TRBD1 on 6 matching bases. Trimming removed 0 bases from V and 4 bases from J, with 19 bases in between. This CDR3 has 19 amino acids. The germline CDR1 and CDR2 sequences are LGHDT and YNNKEL (reference sequence). The DNA for the CDR3 is TGTGCCAGCAGCCAAGATTTAAGGCAGGGGAGGGGTTATAATTCACCCCTCCACTTT. This encodes CASSQDLRQGRGYNSPLHF.

This clone was picked up one time. The genes are TRBV11-2 and TRBJ2-5; D is possibly TRBD1 (6 bases). The CDR3 has 14 residues. CDR1 is SGHAT and CDR2 is FQNNGV in the germline V gene. Deletions cut 5 bases from V and 2 bases from J, with 12 bases between. CDR3 nucleotides: TGTGCCAGCAGCCCCCGAGGACAGCAAGAGACCCAGTACTTC. Protein sequence: CASSPRGQQETQYF.